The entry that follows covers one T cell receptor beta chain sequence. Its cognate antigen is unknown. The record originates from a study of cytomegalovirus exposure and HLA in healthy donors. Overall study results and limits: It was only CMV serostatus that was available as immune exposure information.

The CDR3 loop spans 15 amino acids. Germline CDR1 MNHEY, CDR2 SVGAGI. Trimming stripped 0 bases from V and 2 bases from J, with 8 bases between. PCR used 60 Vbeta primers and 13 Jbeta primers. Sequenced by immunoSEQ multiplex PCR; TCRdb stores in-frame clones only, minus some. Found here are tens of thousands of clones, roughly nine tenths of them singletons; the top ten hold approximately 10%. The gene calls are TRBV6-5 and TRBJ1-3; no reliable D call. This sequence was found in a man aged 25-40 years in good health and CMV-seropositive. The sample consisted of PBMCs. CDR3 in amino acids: CASSYSWAAGNTIYF. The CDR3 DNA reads TGTGCCAGCAGTTACTCCTGGGCCGCTGGAAACACCATATATTTT.